The 24 T cell receptor beta chains presented below share a single source sample, sequenced in a study of vaccination and CD4 T cells after COVID-19 (dated by TCRdb to 2022 to 2024). Explained via the paper, the treatment or condition label denotes: roughly 10-day PBMC culture with coronavirus spike peptide pools or control peptides (ViraFEST assay). Antigen specificity for these receptors is unknown. Libraries were constructed by PCR. Sequenced on an Illumina iSeq 100. DNA from cultured CD4+ T cells was subjected to TCR sequencing with the Oncomine TCR Beta short-read assay at the Johns Hopkins FTIC core. Clones were called with MiXCR by TCRdb after fastp trimmed the public reads at Q25, and only in-frame beta chains were retained. Here each entry gathers all rows of one CDR3 protein and keeps the most common genes and DNA. The sample profile shows just over 20,000 distinct CDR3 sequences; about three quarters of them were found once. The ten largest clones add up to around 8.1% of the sample.

The specimen sequenced was CD4+ T cells from blood, cultured in vitro. Every receptor here comes from a human donor who had recovered from COVID-19.

The chain is built from TRBV4-3 and TRBJ1-1; D perhaps matches TRBD1 (5 bases). The CDR3 spans 19 residues. The germline CDR1 and CDR2 sequences are LGHNA and YSLEER. Between the trimmed V and J ends, which lost 0 bases and 1 base, there was a span of 21 bases. For the CDR3, the DNA is TGCGCCAGCAGCCAAGATACTTTTCGTCGTTCCCAGGGGAACACTGAAGCTTTCTTT. Encoded protein: CASSQDTFRRSQGNTEAFF.

This clonotype was observed once. This rearrangement joins TRBV20-1 to TRBJ1-4; 8 bases are a match to TRBD1. Germline CDR1 and CDR2: DFQATT and SNEGSKA (reference sequence). The CDR3 runs to 13 residues. The V and J ends lost 1 base and 6 bases, in that order; junction bases with no gene match: 1. The CDR3 DNA sequence: TGCAGTGCTAGAGCAGGGGGCCATGAAAAACTGTTTTTT. It is translated as CSARAGGHEKLFF.

The rearrangement joins TRBV18 to TRBJ1-1, with 7 nucleotides matching TRBD1. This CDR3 has 14 residues. The V gene's germline CDR1 is KGHSH and CDR2 LQKENI. V lost 2 bases, J lost 4 bases, and 4 bases stayed unmatched. The CDR3 is CASSPITGVTEAFF. As DNA, the CDR3 is TGTGCCAGCTCACCAATAACAGGGGTCACTGAAGCTTTCTTT.

The chain joins TRBV7-3 to TRBJ1-6; D is undetermined. Trimming removed 0 bases at V and 10 bases at J, with 13 bases between. Germline V gene data show CDR1 as SGHTA and CDR2 as FQGTGA. The CDR3 length is 15 residues. The CDR3 DNA reads TGTGCCAGCAGCTTAACGGGCGGCAGTAGCTCACCCCTCCACTTT. This codes for CASSLTGGSSSPLHF.

The chain uses TRBV28 and TRBJ1-1; D gene uncertain. Trimming took off 2 bases at V and 5 bases at J, with 6 bases between the two ends. The CDR3 totals 12 residues. The germline CDR1 and CDR2 sequences are MDHEN and SYDVKM. Here the CDR3 DNA reads TGTGCCAGCAGTTTAATACGGACTGAAGCTTTCTTT. Amino acids: CASSLIRTEAFF. Supplemented by reference TRBV28 and TRBJ1-1, the full variable domain reads DVKVTQSSRYLVKRTGEKVFLECVQDMDHENMFWYRQDPGLGLRLIYFSYDVKMKEKGDIPEGYSVSREKKERFSLILESASTNQTSMYLCASSLIRTEAFFGQGTRLTVV.

CDR3: CASSFAGVGYTF. The CDR3 DNA reads TGTGCCAGCAGCTTTGCAGGGGTGGGCTACACCTTC. The chain couples TRBV7-2 to TRBJ1-2; the D gene is possibly TRBD1 (6 bases). The CDR3 totals 12 residues. The ends were cut back, 3 bases at V and 8 bases at J, with 10 bases in the middle. Germline V gene sequence: CDR1 SGHTA, CDR2 FQGNSA.

This chain links TRBV7-2 with TRBJ2-2; no firm D call. Deletions cut 1 base from V and 4 bases from J, with 7 bases between. The CDR3 loop spans 14 amino acids. Germline V gene data show CDR1 as SGHTA and CDR2 as FQGNSA. CDR3 bases: TGTGCCAGCAGCTTAGGCCAGACCACCGGGGAGCTGTTTTTT. Translated, it gives CASSLGQTTGELFF.

The chain combines TRBV11-2 with TRBJ1-1, with D unclear. The CDR3 consists of 17 residues. The germline V gene has CDR1 SGHAT and CDR2 FQNNGV. V lost 5 bases, J lost 10 bases, and 29 bases lay in between. CDR3 in amino acids: CASSPNSHGSLSDGAFF. In nucleotides, the CDR3 is TGTGCCAGCAGCCCCAACTCACACGGCAGCCTTTCTGATGGAGCTTTCTTT.

This clonotype occurred once. This chain joins TRBV7-2 and TRBJ2-6; no firm D call. The CDR3 sequence is 16 residues long. Trimming took 1 base from V and 0 from J, leaving 7 bases between them. The germline V gene has CDR1 SGHTA and CDR2 FQGNSA. The CDR3 DNA reads as TGTGCCAGCAGCTTAGGCGAGCTCTCTGGGGCCAACGTCCTGACTTTC. Its translation is CASSLGELSGANVLTF.

The V and J genes are TRBV11-2 and TRBJ2-3; 8 bases match TRBD2. Losses at the gene ends were 4 bases for V and 8 bases for J; bases not matched to a gene: 11. The CDR3 contains 15 residues. Looked up from germline, CDR1 is SGHAT and CDR2 is FQNNGV. The CDR3 reads CASSSGGGSPGTQYF. As DNA, the CDR3 is TGTGCCAGCAGCTCCGGGGGGGGATCCCCTGGTACGCAGTATTTT.

The genes are TRBV6-2 or TRBV6-3 and TRBJ1-2, with D hard to call. The CDR3 has 13 amino acids. CDR1 and CDR2 (germline): MNHEY, SVGEGT. V lost 2 bases, J lost 4 bases, and 8 bases lay in between. The CDR3 sequence: CASSYRALYGYTF. The CDR3 DNA sequence: TGTGCCAGCAGTTACAGGGCCCTCTATGGCTACACCTTC.

This chain joins TRBV6-2 or TRBV6-3 and TRBJ2-7; unclear D gene. With 5 bases removed from V and 4 bases from J, the gap between germline ends came to 6 bases. The length of the CDR3 is 11 residues. CDR1 is MNHEY, CDR2 SVGEGT, per germline. CDR3 nucleotides: TGTGCCAGCAGTCGACGGTACGAGCAGTACTTC. It translates to CASSRRYEQYF.

The genes are TRBV6-2 or TRBV6-3 and TRBJ1-5; the D is unclear. Trimming removed 5 bases from V and 4 bases from J, with 12 bases in between. The CDR3 spans 14 residues. In germline, CDR1 is MNHEY, CDR2 SVGEGT. The CDR3 reads CASSPGPLNQPQHF. The CDR3 DNA reads TGTGCCAGCAGTCCCGGCCCGCTGAATCAGCCCCAGCATTTT.

The V and J genes are TRBV20-1 and TRBJ1-1, with 12 bases fitting TRBD1. Germline loops: CDR1 DFQATT, CDR2 SNEGSKA (reference sequence). This CDR3 is 14 amino acids long. V shed 6 bases and J 10 bases; nucleotides not matched to a gene: 12. CDR3 nucleotide sequence: TGCAGTGCAAGGGGGACAGGGGGCATGAGAGGAGCTTTCTTT. It yields the protein CSARGTGGMRGAFF.

The gene calls are TRBV19 and TRBJ1-2; D gene unclear. Germline V lookup: CDR1 LNHDA, CDR2 SQIVND (reference sequence). This CDR3 is 13 amino acids long. V was pared by 5 bases and J by 3 bases, with 10 bases between. CDR3 amino acids: CASSLGSYYGYTF. CDR3 nucleotide sequence: TGTGCCAGTAGTTTGGGGTCTTACTATGGCTACACCTTC.

The V gene is TRBV30, the J gene TRBJ1-2, with 12 bases identical to TRBD1. The V and J ends lost 2 bases and 8 bases, in that order; junction bases with no gene match: 6. The CDR3 contains 14 residues. Germline-derived CDR1 and CDR2 are GTSNPN and SVGIG (reference sequence). The CDR3 spells CAWSPGQGARGYTF. Written as DNA, the CDR3 is TGTGCCTGGAGTCCGGGACAGGGGGCGCGGGGCTACACCTTC.

V usage is TRBV7-2 and J usage is TRBJ2-7; D unclear. Germline V gene lookup returns CDR1 SGHTA and CDR2 FQGNSA. The CDR3 sequence is 13 residues long. The ends were cut back, 0 bases at V and 2 bases at J, with 5 bases in the middle. The CDR3 region has the DNA TGTGCCAGCAGCTTAGCGTGGGCCTACGAGCAGTACTTC. This gives the protein CASSLAWAYEQYF. Full variable domain (remainder filled in from reference TRBV7-2 and TRBJ2-7): GAGVSQSPSNKVTEKGKDVELRCDPISGHTALYWYRQSLGQGLEFLIYFQGNSAPDKSGLPSDRFSAERTGGSVSTLTIQRTQQEDSAVYLCASSLAWAYEQYFGPGTRLTVT.

V and J are TRBV6-2 or TRBV6-3 and TRBJ2-1; D tentatively fits TRBD1 or TRBD2 (6 bases each). V lost 7 bases and J lost 0, with 16 bases in between. CDR3 length: 16 residues. Looked up from germline, CDR1 is MNHEY and CDR2 is SVGEGT. The CDR3 nucleotides read TGTGCCAGCACTCCCACTAGCAGGGGCTCCTACAATGAGCAGTTCTTC. Protein: CASTPTSRGSYNEQFF.

The J gene is TRBJ2-5, the V gene TRBV2, with TRBD1 identical over 10 bases. The length of the CDR3 is 16 residues. The germline V gene encodes CDR1 SNHLY and CDR2 FYNNEI. After removal of 8 bases from V and 1 base from J, the junction contained 10 bases not matched to a gene. For the CDR3, the DNA is TGTGCCAGCTCTCGACCGGGACAGGGGTTCCAAGAGACCCAGTACTTC. It yields the protein CASSRPGQGFQETQYF. The variable domain in full, completed from reference TRBV2 and TRBJ2-5, reads EPEVTQTPSHQVTQMGQEVILRCVPISNHLYFYWYRQILGQKVEFLVSFYNNEISEKSEIFDDQFSVERPDGSNFTLKIRSTKLEDSAMYFCASSRPGQGFQETQYFGPGTRLLVL.

This clonotype showed up just a few times. The chain couples TRBV6-5 to TRBJ1-1; weak D call: TRBD1 (6 bases). CDR1 is MNHEY and CDR2 is SVGAGI in the germline V gene. The CDR3 is made up of 16 amino acids. V gave up 0 bases and J gave up 4 bases, with 15 bases separating them. The CDR3 reads CASSYSTGRRGTEAFF. The CDR3 region has the DNA TGTGCCAGCAGTTACTCGACAGGTCGGAGGGGCACTGAAGCTTTCTTT.

The chain employs TRBV6-5 and TRBJ2-7; 8 nucleotides align to TRBD1. Germline assignment: CDR1 MNHEY and CDR2 SVGAGI. Germline trimming cut 4 bases from V and 2 bases from J; bases unmatched to any gene: 13. The CDR3 spans 17 residues. The CDR3 nucleotides are TGTGCCAGCAGTTCAGAGCTTGCAGGGGGCCGTACCTACGAGCAGTACTTC. This sequence encodes CASSSELAGGRTYEQYF.

The V and J genes are TRBV19 and TRBJ1-3; D unclear. The germline CDR1 and CDR2 sequences are LNHDA and SQIVND (reference sequence). Deletions cut 3 bases from V and 4 bases from J, with 7 bases between. The CDR3 length is 13 residues. CDR3 bases: TGTGCCAGTAGTATTAAAGGAGGAAACACCATATATTTT. It translates to CASSIKGGNTIYF.

This clonotype was observed a single time. The chain joins TRBV27 to TRBJ2-1; the match to TRBD2 covers 7 bases. In germline, CDR1 is MNHEY, CDR2 SMNVEV (reference sequence). V lost 5 bases and J lost 0; bases outside the gene matches: 4. The CDR3 is 15 amino acids. CDR3 loop: CASSPREGSYNEQFF. The CDR3 bases are TGTGCCAGCAGTCCCAGGGAGGGCTCCTACAATGAGCAGTTCTTC.

This clonotype has more than one count but fewer than ten. The J gene is TRBJ1-6, the V gene TRBV6-1; tentatively, D is TRBD1 (6 bases). The CDR3 extends over 15 amino acids. V gave up 5 bases and J gave up 10 bases, with 18 bases separating them. Germline loops: CDR1 MNHNS, CDR2 SASEGT. The CDR3 nucleotides are TGTGCCAGCAGTCCAGCGGACAGCTTGACATCACCCCTCCACTTT. Its translation: CASSPADSLTSPLHF.